This entry is about one T cell receptor (beta chain). Its antigen remains unknown. The sample originates from a study of blood T cells in healthy people across ages. Study-wide results and limits: Naive CD4+ cell counts and diversity both ran higher in long-lived than in aged donors.

For the second PCR, which ran for roughly 6 to 11 cycles, a sample-barcoded 5' primer and a J-beta primer mix were used. MiXCR, applied by TCRdb to the 5' RACE reads, yields one record per CDR3 protein. In the table there are around 1,800,000 distinct CDR3 sequences, 39% of which are singletons. Input material: blood. This receptor was obtained from a human donor in good health.

CDR3 sequence (DNA): TGTGCCAGCAGCTTCGGGACAGGGGGCCAAGAGCAGTACTTC. Protein: CASSFGTGGQEQYF. The chain is built from TRBV7-2 and TRBJ2-5; 12 bases align to TRBD1. The CDR3 runs 14 residues. CDR1 is SGHTA, CDR2 FQGNSA, per germline. The V gene end was trimmed by 3 bases and the J gene end by 11 bases; junction bases not matched to a gene: 7. The entire variable domain, with the rest obtained from reference TRBV7-2 and TRBJ2-5, is as follows: GAGVSQSPSNKVTEKGKDVELRCDPISGHTALYWYRQSLGQGLEFLIYFQGNSAPDKSGLPSDRFSAERTGGSVSTLTIQRTQQEDSAVYLCASSFGTGGQEQYFGPGTRLLVL.